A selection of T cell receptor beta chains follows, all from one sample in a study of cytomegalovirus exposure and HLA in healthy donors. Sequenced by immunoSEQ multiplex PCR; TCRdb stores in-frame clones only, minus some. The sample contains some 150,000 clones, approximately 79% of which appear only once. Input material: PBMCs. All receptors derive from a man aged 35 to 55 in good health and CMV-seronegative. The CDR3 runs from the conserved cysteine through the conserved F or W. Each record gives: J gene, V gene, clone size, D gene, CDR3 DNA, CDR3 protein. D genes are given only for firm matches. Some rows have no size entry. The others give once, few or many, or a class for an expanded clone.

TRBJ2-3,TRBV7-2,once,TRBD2,TGTGCCAGCAGCCGTAGGACTAGCGGGAGGTGGACAGATACGCAGTATTTT,CASSRRTSGRWTDTQYF
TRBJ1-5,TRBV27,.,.,TGTGCCAGCAGTCCCGTCGACGGGGGAAGCTACCAGCATTTT,CASSPVDGGSYQHF
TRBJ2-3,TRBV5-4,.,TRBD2,TGTGCCAGCAGCACCCCCCGGGGGGGGGCGAATACGCAGTATTTT,CASSTPRGGANTQYF
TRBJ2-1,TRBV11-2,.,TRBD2,TGTGCCAGCAGCCCGACTAGCGGGAGGGCCCGCTACAATGAGCAGTTCTTC,CASSPTSGRARYNEQFF
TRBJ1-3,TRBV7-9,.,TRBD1,TGTGCCAGCTCCGACCGGGGACAGGGGGCTGGAAACACCATATATTTT,CASSDRGQGAGNTIYF
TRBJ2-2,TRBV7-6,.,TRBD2,TGTGCCAGCAGCAGGACTAGCGAAAACACCGGGGAGCTGTTTTTT,CASSRTSENTGELFF
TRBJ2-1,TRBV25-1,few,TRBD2,TGTGCCAGCAGTGAAAAACTAGCGGGGGGGAATGAGCAGTTCTTC,CASSEKLAGGNEQFF
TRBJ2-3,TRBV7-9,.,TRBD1,TGTGCCAGCAGCAAATTCGGGACAGGGCCAGATACGCAGTATTTT,CASSKFGTGPDTQYF
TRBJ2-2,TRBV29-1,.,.,TGCAGCGTTGACTTAGCGGAGGGGGGGGCCGGGGAGCTGTTTTTT,CSVDLAEGGAGELFF
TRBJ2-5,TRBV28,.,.,TGTGCCAGCAGTTCGACTAGACAAGAGACCCAGTACTTC,CASSSTRQETQYF
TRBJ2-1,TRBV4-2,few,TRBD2,TGTGCCAGCAGCCCCCGCCCCACTAGCGGGAGGGCCGGAGGCAATGAGCAGTTCTTC,CASSPRPTSGRAGGNEQFF
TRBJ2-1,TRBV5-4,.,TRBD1,TGTGCCAGCAGCTTGGTAACAGGGGGCTACCAGTTCTTC,CASSLVTGGYQFF
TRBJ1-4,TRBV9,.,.,TGTGCCAGCAGCGTAGAAGCCCTGGATGAAAAACTGTTTTTT,CASSVEALDEKLFF
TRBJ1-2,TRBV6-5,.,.,TGTGCCAGCAGTCGGACAGTAGAAGGGGGTTATGGCTACACCTTC,CASSRTVEGGYGYTF
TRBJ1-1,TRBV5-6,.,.,TGTGCCAGCAGCTTCAGGGGCGTAGGAGACACTGAAGCTTTCTTT,CASSFRGVGDTEAFF
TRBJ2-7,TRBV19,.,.,TGTGCCCCTGGGGCAGTACGCTACGAGCAGTACTTC,CAPGAVRYEQYF
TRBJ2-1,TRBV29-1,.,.,TGCAGCGTTGAAGCGGGAGACTCCTACAATGAGCAGTTCTTC,CSVEAGDSYNEQFF